This TCR beta chain was sequenced for a study of T-cell reconstitution after alpha-beta-depleted transplantation in children. Unique molecular identifiers featured in how the TCRbeta library was prepared. TCRdb re-derived calls from the PCR reads in MiXCR, one entry per CDR3 protein. This sample carries 150,000 to 250,000 distinct CDR3 sequences, roughly 6.3% of them seen once, and the ten largest clones take approximately 4.1%. In this sample, this clonotype turned up many times. The receptor comes from a girl under two years old with combined immunodeficiency, due to receive a stem cell transplant. The specimen was PBMCs, collected before TCRalphabeta/CD19-depleted stem cell transplant.

The CDR3, as DNA: TGCGCCAGCAGCTTCGGACTGAGTTCCTACAATGAGCAGTTCTTC. Protein product: CASSFGLSSYNEQFF. V usage is TRBV5-1 and J usage is TRBJ2-1; TRBD2 is a possible D gene (5 bases). Trimming left V 2 bases short and J 1 base short, with 10 bases between. The CDR3 runs to 15 residues. Per germline, CDR1 SGHRS and CDR2 YFSETQ.